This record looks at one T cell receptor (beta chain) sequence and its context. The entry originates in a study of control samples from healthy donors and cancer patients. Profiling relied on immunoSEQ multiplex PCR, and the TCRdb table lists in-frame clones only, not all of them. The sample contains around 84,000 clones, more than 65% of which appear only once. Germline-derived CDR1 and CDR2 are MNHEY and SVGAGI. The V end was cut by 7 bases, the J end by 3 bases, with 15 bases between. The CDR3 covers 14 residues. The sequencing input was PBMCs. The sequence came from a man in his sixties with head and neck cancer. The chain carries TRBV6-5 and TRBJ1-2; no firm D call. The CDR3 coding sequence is TGTGCCAGCAACCCCCGCCGGAGCGACTATGGCTACACCTTC. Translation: CASNPRRSDYGYTF.